Listed here are 7 T cell receptor beta chains from one sample, sequenced in a study of beta chain features in type 1 diabetes. What was sequenced were expressed TCRB transcripts, since all of the isolated RNA had been reverse transcribed. Measured with immunoSEQ multiplex PCR; TCRdb has only the in-frame clones, and not every one. The table lists 200,000 to 250,000 clones, around 16% of them singletons. No antigen has been identified for these receptors. The study's findings and limits: In all four CD4+ subsets, TCRB CDR3 length was significantly, moderately reduced in type 1 diabetes.

Material: naive CD4+ T cells from blood. The receptors stem from a man between 25 and 39 years old with type 1 diabetes.

The chain recombines TRBV25-1 with TRBJ2-5, with unresolved D. The CDR3 extends over 12 amino acids. V lost 0 bases and J 4 bases, leaving 3 bases between the germline ends. The V gene's germline CDR1 is MGHDK and CDR2 SYGVNS. CDR3 residues: CASSEYGETQYF. Here the CDR3 DNA reads TGTGCCAGCAGTGAATACGGAGAGACCCAGTACTTC.

V gene TRBV30 combines with J gene TRBJ1-4; the D is unclear. CDR3 length: 13 residues. The V gene lost 5 bases and the J gene lost 6 bases, with 13 bases spanning the gap. The germline gives CDR1 GTSNPN, CDR2 SVGIG (reference sequence). CDR3 DNA: TGTGCCTGGCGACCGGACGAATATGAAAAACTGTTTTTT. Translation gives CAWRPDEYEKLFF.

This chain links TRBV15 with TRBJ2-3; a weak D match, TRBD1 (5 bases). Germline CDR1 LNHNV, CDR2 YYDKDF (reference sequence). Trimming left V 5 bases short and J 1 base short, with 16 bases between. The CDR3 loop spans 16 amino acids. DNA of the CDR3: TGTGCCACCAGCGCTCTGAAGGGGATCCGCACAGATACGCAGTATTTT. This encodes CATSALKGIRTDTQYF.

The CDR3 nucleotides are TGCAGCGTTGCTGGACTAGCGACCCTAGGCGGGGAGCTGTTTTTT. Translation: CSVAGLATLGGELFF. The V and J genes are TRBV29-1 and TRBJ2-2, with 9 bases identical to TRBD2. Germline CDR1 reads SQVTM; CDR2 reads ANQGSEA. After removal of 4 bases from V and 7 bases from J, the junction contained 10 bases not matched to a gene. The CDR3 has 15 amino acids.

This clone has more than one count but fewer than ten. J is TRBJ2-7 and V is TRBV6-1, with 7 bases aligning to TRBD1. Germline V gene data show CDR1 as MNHNS and CDR2 as SASEGT. This CDR3 is built from 14 residues. V lost 7 bases and J lost 3; bases outside the gene matches: 9. CDR3 protein: CASILTGTDYEQYF. CDR3 DNA sequence: TGTGCCAGCATCCTGACAGGGACGGACTACGAGCAGTACTTC.

This clone was found a few times. Written as DNA, the CDR3 is TGTGCCAGCAGTTTATCTGCGGGAGGCACAGATACGCAGTATTTT. The encoded protein is CASSLSAGGTDTQYF. This chain connects TRBV27 to TRBJ2-3; 7 nucleotides line up with TRBD2. Trimming at V came to 0 bases and at J to 1 base, leaving 1 base not matched to a gene. Germline V gene sequence: CDR1 MNHEY, CDR2 SMNVEV (reference sequence). CDR3 length: 15 residues.

V usage is TRBV5-6 and J usage is TRBJ2-3; D not certain. The CDR3 extends over 13 amino acids. CDR1 and CDR2 (germline): SGHDT, YYEEEE. Trimming left V 2 bases short and J 5 bases short, with 9 bases between. CDR3 DNA: TGTGCCAGCAGCTTAAGCATAGGAGATACGCAGTATTTT. Amino acid sequence: CASSLSIGDTQYF.